A selection of T cell receptor beta chains follows, all from one sample in a study of T cell changes during pregnancy in multiple sclerosis. The repertoire was sequenced with immunoSEQ multiplex PCR; TCRdb's copy has only in-frame clones and lacks some. Among approximately 60,000 clones listed, under 95% were seen once. Sequenced material: peripheral blood, taken after pregnancy. Receptor source: a female donor in good health, enrolled as a control in a pregnancy study. Both conserved end residues are part of each CDR3. The D gene is left open where the match is weak. A row's size may be missing; if present it is once, few, many or a size class.

14,TRBV2,.,.,TRBJ1-2,TGTGCCAGCACCTATAGGGAGGGCAACTATGGCTACACCTTC,CASTYREGNYGYTF
14,TRBV5-5,.,TRBD1,TRBJ1-5,TGTGCCAGCAGCGGCTGGGACAGGGGGTGGCCCCAGCATTTT,CASSGWDRGWPQHF
16,TRBV28,.,TRBD2,TRBJ2-3,TGTGCCAGCAGTTTAGGGGCTAGCGGAGCCACAGATACGCAGTATTTT,CASSLGASGATDTQYF
15,TRBV6-5,.,TRBD2,TRBJ2-3,TGTGCCAGCAGCGGGACTAGCGGGGTGGCAGATACGCAGTATTTT,CASSGTSGVADTQYF
15,TRBV5-4,.,.,TRBJ1-1,TGTGCCAGCAGCTGGGGGCCAGTTATGAACACTGAAGCTTTCTTT,CASSWGPVMNTEAFF
14,TRBV9,.,TRBD2,TRBJ2-5,TGTGCCAGCAGCCGGGGGGGGGCACAAGAGACCCAGTACTTC,CASSRGGAQETQYF
15,TRBV9,.,.,TRBJ1-1,TGTGCCAGCAGCCCCAGCGGGGGGTCTAACACTGAAGCTTTCTTT,CASSPSGGSNTEAFF
14,TRBV29-1,.,TRBD2,TRBJ2-3,TGCAGCGCCCGGGGGGGCCTTGGGACAGATACGCAGTATTTT,CSARGGLGTDTQYF
15,TRBV25-1,.,TRBD2,TRBJ2-2,TGTGCCAGCGGTACGACTAGCGGGAACACCGGGGAGCTGTTTTTT,CASGTTSGNTGELFF
16,TRBV5-1,.,.,TRBJ1-4,TGCGCCAGCAGCTTGGAAGGCCCTAGCACTAATGAAAAACTGTTTTTT,CASSLEGPSTNEKLFF
13,TRBV5-6,few,.,TRBJ1-1,TGTGCCAGCAGCTTCCGGAGAAACACTGAAGCTTTCTTT,CASSFRRNTEAFF
11,TRBV7-9,few,.,TRBJ1-1,TGTGCCAGCTACATGAACACTGAAGCTTTCTTT,CASYMNTEAFF
15,TRBV11-2,.,.,TRBJ1-2,TGTGCCAGCAGCTTAACAGCCCCGCGGGACTATGGCTACACCTTC,CASSLTAPRDYGYTF
13,TRBV28,.,.,TRBJ1-3,TGTGCCAGCAGTCTTGACACCAGAAACACCATATATTTT,CASSLDTRNTIYF
14,TRBV11-2,.,TRBD1,TRBJ1-4,TGTGCCAGCAGCTCCGACAGGGTTGGAGAAAAACTGTTTTTT,CASSSDRVGEKLFF
17,TRBV15,.,.,TRBJ2-1,TGTGCCACCAGCAGAGCCGCGCGACTAGTTGCTGACAATGAGCAGTTCTTC,CATSRAARLVADNEQFF
15,TRBV6-1,.,TRBD2,TRBJ2-7,TGTGCCAGCAACGCCCTAGCGGGAGGGCCGAACGAGCAGTACTTC,CASNALAGGPNEQYF
15,TRBV2,.,.,TRBJ2-5,TGTGCCAGCAGTGAAGGGCGTCGGGAAATGGGGACCCAGTACTTC,CASSEGRREMGTQYF
13,TRBV10-3,.,TRBD1,TRBJ1-5,TGTGCCATCACCACAGGGGACAATCAGCCCCAGCATTTT,CAITTGDNQPQHF
13,TRBV19,.,TRBD1,TRBJ2-7,TGTGCCAGTAGTCCTTGGGACAGCTACGAGCAGTACTTC,CASSPWDSYEQYF
14,TRBV4-2,.,TRBD2,TRBJ2-5,TGTGCCAGCAGCCTCTCCGGGGGGGTCGAGACCCAGTACTTC,CASSLSGGVETQYF
15,TRBV5-1,once,TRBD1,TRBJ1-2,TGCGCCAGCAGCTTGATGGGACAGGGGGCCGTGAGCTACACCTTC,CASSLMGQGAVSYTF
14,TRBV6-1,once,.,TRBJ1-1,TGTGCCAGCATGGGACACTCTTCGAACACTGAAGCTTTCTTT,CASMGHSSNTEAFF
13,TRBV11-3,.,.,TRBJ2-3,TGTGCCAGCAGCCCTACGAGAACAGATACGCAGTATTTT,CASSPTRTDTQYF
14,TRBV9,.,TRBD2,TRBJ2-3,TGTGCCAGCAGCGTAGGGGGGGAGGGAGATACGCAGTATTTT,CASSVGGEGDTQYF
14,TRBV9,.,TRBD1,TRBJ1-2,TGTGCCAGCAGCGTAGTGGGACAGGGAGATGGCTACACCTTC,CASSVVGQGDGYTF
15,TRBV4-3,.,.,TRBJ1-5,TGCGCCAGCAGCCAAGATCTAGGAGAAATTCAGCCCCAGCATTTT,CASSQDLGEIQPQHF
13,TRBV10-3,.,TRBD1,TRBJ2-1,TGTGCCATGACAGGGGAGGAGGGGAATGAGCAGTTCTTC,CAMTGEEGNEQFF
13,TRBV28,.,TRBD1,TRBJ1-2,TGTGCCAGCAGTTACGGCAGGGGGCTTGGCTACACCTTC,CASSYGRGLGYTF
13,TRBV2,.,.,TRBJ2-5,TGTGCCAGCAGTGTACGGGGAGGAGAGACCCAGTACTTC,CASSVRGGETQYF
16,TRBV6-5,.,.,TRBJ2-7,TGTGCCAGCAGTTACTCCATTATTCCTAGCTCCTACGAGCAGTACTTC,CASSYSIIPSSYEQYF
16,TRBV5-1,once,TRBD2,TRBJ2-5,TGCGCCAGCAGCTCCAATGTCGGGGGGGCGAGAGAGACCCAGTACTTC,CASSSNVGGARETQYF
14,TRBV29-1,once,.,TRBJ1-1,TGCAGCGTGGTCCATAGACAGGTTGGAACTGAAGCTTTCTTT,CSVVHRQVGTEAFF
15,TRBV11-2,.,TRBD2,TRBJ2-4,TGTGCCAGCAGCCCCGGACTAGCGGGAGAGAGCATTCAGTACTTC,CASSPGLAGESIQYF
13,TRBV11-3,once,TRBD1,TRBJ1-2,TGTGCCAGCAGCCAGACAGGGGGCTATGGCTACACCTTC,CASSQTGGYGYTF
12,TRBV7-8,.,.,TRBJ2-5,TGTGCCAGCAGCTTACCGGTGGAGACCCAGTACTTC,CASSLPVETQYF
14,TRBV27,.,TRBD2,TRBJ2-7,TGTGCCAGCAGTTTCGGGGGGGGCAGCTACGAGCAGTACTTC,CASSFGGGSYEQYF
17,TRBV5-1,.,TRBD1,TRBJ1-2,TGCGCCAGCAGCTTGGCGACAGGGGGAGTTCAGAAGGATGGCTACACCTTC,CASSLATGGVQKDGYTF
14,TRBV18,.,TRBD1,TRBJ2-5,TGTGCCAGCTCACGCCGGGACAGGGAAGAGACCCAGTACTTC,CASSRRDREETQYF
17,TRBV23-1,.,.,TRBJ2-1,TGCGCCAGCAGTCAATGGATCGGGGGGCCTCGTGGGAATGAGCAGTTCTTC,CASSQWIGGPRGNEQFF
15,TRBV9,few,.,TRBJ1-1,TGTGCCAGCAGCGTGAGGGGGACAATGAACACTGAAGCTTTCTTT,CASSVRGTMNTEAFF
15,TRBV5-4,.,TRBD2,TRBJ2-5,TGTGCCAGCAGCCTAGCGGGACTAGCGGGGAATGCCCAGTACTTC,CASSLAGLAGNAQYF
13,TRBV7-2,once,TRBD2,TRBJ2-7,TGTGCCAGCAGCCTAGCGGGAGGATGGGAGCAGTACTTC,CASSLAGGWEQYF
13,TRBV7-2,.,.,TRBJ1-1,TGTGCCAGCAGCTCAACGAGGGCTAGTGAAGCTTTCTTT,CASSSTRASEAFF
16,TRBV28,.,.,TRBJ1-1,TGTGCCAGCAGTTTAGGGGGGGAGGGGGTGAACACTGAAGCTTTCTTT,CASSLGGEGVNTEAFF
13,TRBV27,.,.,TRBJ2-5,TGTGCCAGCAGATCCCAGGGTAGCGAGACCCAGTACTTC,CASRSQGSETQYF
14,TRBV7-2,.,TRBD2,TRBJ2-5,TGTGCCAGCAGCTTATCCGGGACTAGCCAGACCCAGTACTTC,CASSLSGTSQTQYF
16,TRBV5-8,.,TRBD1,TRBJ2-5,TGTGCCAGCAGCTTGTGGGGACAGGGGATGGAAGAGACCCAGTACTTC,CASSLWGQGMEETQYF
15,TRBV23-1,.,.,TRBJ2-4,TGCGCCAGCAGTCAAGAGATGGACAGTTTAAACATTCAGTACTTC,CASSQEMDSLNIQYF
16,TRBV29-1,few,.,TRBJ2-3,TGCAGCGTTGGGGGATCGGGGTATGATAGCACAGATACGCAGTATTTT,CSVGGSGYDSTDTQYF
14,TRBV19,.,.,TRBJ1-5,TGTGCCAGTAGTATAAACAGGAGCAATCAGCCCCAGCATTTT,CASSINRSNQPQHF
16,TRBV2,.,TRBD2,TRBJ2-3,TGTGCCAGCAGTGAACGGACTAGCGGGAGGACAGATACGCAGTATTTT,CASSERTSGRTDTQYF
13,TRBV6-1,.,.,TRBJ2-1,TGTGCCAGCAGCTTGAAGGTAGGAGGTGAGCAGTTCTTC,CASSLKVGGEQFF
12,TRBV6-5,.,.,TRBJ1-1,TGTGCCAGCAGTCGTGGAGACACTGAAGCTTTCTTT,CASSRGDTEAFF
16,TRBV11-2,once,TRBD1,TRBJ2-5,TGTGCCAGCAGCTTGGGACAGCGACGCACCCAAGAGACCCAGTACTTC,CASSLGQRRTQETQYF